This entry describes one T cell receptor beta chain. Clones were sequenced by immunoSEQ multiplex PCR, and TCRdb holds only the in-frame ones, with some missing. The sample has about 98,000 clones; 85% to 95% are singletons. These data belong to a study of OX40 agonist ivuxolimab in advanced cancers. Study background: Cohort: around 86% men, mean age approximately 60, aged about 20 to 85. People who had prior anti-PD-1, anti-PD-L1 or anti-CTLA-4 therapy could take part, and 40% had some.

The germline CDR1 and CDR2 sequences are SEHNR and FQNEAQ (reference sequence). This CDR3 region has 14 residues. Trimming removed 6 bases at V and 2 bases at J, with 13 bases between. The investigators sampled blood at baseline, at cycle 4 day 1, and at cycle 7 day 1. The chain joins TRBV7-9 to TRBJ2-5, with a weak D call TRBD1 (5 bases). The receptor was derived from an adult with an advanced solid tumor such as melanoma, head and neck, liver or kidney cancer. The sample in question was CD4+ or CD8+ T cells sorted from blood, obtained in a trial of the OX40 agonist ivuxolimab. CDR3 nucleotides: TGTGCCAGCAGTTCCTGGACAAGTCAAGAGACCCAGTACTTC. Its protein product is CASSSWTSQETQYF.